The text below deals with one T cell receptor beta chain. The target antigen is unknown. The sample is drawn from a study of CXCR3-negative and CXCR3-positive naive CD8 T cells. The germline CDR1 and CDR2 sequences are SGHNT and YYREEE (reference sequence). The CDR3 runs 12 residues. Study outcomes and limitations: TRBV-TRBJ usage matched between naive CXCR3-negative and CXCR3-positive cells but not between memory cells. Greater hydrophobicity was found in TRB CDR3s of CXCR3-positive naive cells than of CXCR3-negative naive cells.

Each CD8+ T cell subset was flow-sorted in triplicate. Every sort contained 250,000 to 300,000 cells. UMI-labeled 5' RACE yielded the TRB cDNA libraries. TCRdb processed the 5' RACE reads again and assigns one entry to each CDR3 protein, with no DNA. The sample includes over 100,000 distinct CDR3 sequences. Specimen: naive CXCR3- CD8+ T cells from blood. Subset of the sample: CD45RO-CCR7+CD27+CD95- naive CD8+ T cells lacking CXCR3 (TNR3-). The TCR originated in a human donor in good health. Some clones in this sample may be carry-over from other donors' samples. The chain carries TRBV5-4 and TRBJ1-4; no DNA is available, so the TRBD1 call from TCRdb remains unchecked. The CDR3 protein is CASSFPGENLFF.